The rows below give T cell receptor beta chains drawn from one sample of a study of T cells in Graves' hyperthyroidism and ophthalmopathy. TCRdb analysed the multiplex PCR reads with MiXCR anew, one entry per CDR3 protein. Among fewer than 750,000 distinct CDR3 sequences, around 45% were seen once, and the ten largest hold roughly 8.2%. Specimen: peripheral blood or thyroid tissue (not recorded which). The receptors stem from a woman younger than 30 with Graves' hyperthyroidism. Both conserved end residues are part of each CDR3. A D gene is named only where the DNA matches it firmly. Clone size is not always given. Where it is, it says once, few, many or a class for expanded clones.

abundance: many; len: 19; v_gene: TRBV7-2; d_gene: TRBD2; j_gene: TRBJ2-7; CDR3nt: TGTGCCAGCAGCTTAGCTCTAGCGGGATCCACCCTCGCGGGATACGAGCAGTACTTC; CDR3aa: CASSLALAGSTLAGYEQYF
abundance: -; len: 13; v_gene: TRBV2; d_gene: -; j_gene: TRBJ2-7; CDR3nt: TGTGCCAGCAGCCCCAACACGGGGAATGAGCAGTACTTC; CDR3aa: CASSPNTGNEQYF
abundance: few; len: 15; v_gene: TRBV10-3; d_gene: TRBD1; j_gene: TRBJ1-2; CDR3nt: TGTGCCAGCAGTCCGAGAACAGGGGGCCGCTATGGCTACACCTTC; CDR3aa: CASSPRTGGRYGYTF
abundance: many; len: 14; v_gene: TRBV12-3/TRBV12-4; d_gene: -; j_gene: TRBJ2-7; CDR3nt: TGTGCCAGCAGTTTAGGGATACGGGGTTACGAGCAGTACTTC; CDR3aa: CASSLGIRGYEQYF
abundance: -; len: 16; v_gene: TRBV19; d_gene: TRBD2; j_gene: TRBJ2-5; CDR3nt: TGTGCCAGTAGTATATCGACTAGCGTGGACCAAGAGACCCAGTACTTC; CDR3aa: CASSISTSVDQETQYF
abundance: many; len: 14; v_gene: TRBV7-3; d_gene: TRBD1; j_gene: TRBJ2-2; CDR3nt: TGTGCCAGCAGCTCCGGGACAGGGTCAGGGGAGCTGTTTTTT; CDR3aa: CASSSGTGSGELFF
abundance: -; len: 12; v_gene: TRBV10-3; d_gene: -; j_gene: TRBJ1-5; CDR3nt: TGTGCTTCTACCCCGACCACTCAGCCCCAGCATTTT; CDR3aa: CASTPTTQPQHF
abundance: -; len: 9; v_gene: TRBV12-3/TRBV12-4; d_gene: -; j_gene: TRBJ2-7; CDR3nt: TGTGCCAGCAGTGCCGACTTGTACTTC; CDR3aa: CASSADLYF
abundance: -; len: 13; v_gene: TRBV6-1; d_gene: -; j_gene: TRBJ2-2; CDR3nt: TGTGCCAGCAATTCTAGAGGACGCGGGGAGCTGTTTTTT; CDR3aa: CASNSRGRGELFF
abundance: many; len: 17; v_gene: TRBV6-2/TRBV6-3; d_gene: TRBD2; j_gene: TRBJ2-5; CDR3nt: TGTGCCAGCAGTTACACTGTCGGGAGGGCCTGGCAAGAGACCCAGTACTTC; CDR3aa: CASSYTVGRAWQETQYF
abundance: few; len: 17; v_gene: TRBV2; d_gene: -; j_gene: TRBJ1-2; CDR3nt: TGTGCCAGCACCCAAAAAATAGGGCAGCTTTCTAACTATGGCTACACCTTC; CDR3aa: CASTQKIGQLSNYGYTF
abundance: -; len: 16; v_gene: TRBV7-8; d_gene: TRBD2; j_gene: TRBJ2-1; CDR3nt: TGTGCCAGTAGTTTCCTGGGACTAGCGGGAGGGAATGAGCAGTTCTTC; CDR3aa: CASSFLGLAGGNEQFF
abundance: few; len: 17; v_gene: TRBV24-1; d_gene: TRBD1; j_gene: TRBJ2-1; CDR3nt: TGTGCCACCAGTGATAGGGACAGGGGGGTTGCATACAATGAGCAGTTCTTC; CDR3aa: CATSDRDRGVAYNEQFF
abundance: many; len: 11; v_gene: TRBV20-1; d_gene: -; j_gene: TRBJ1-1; CDR3nt: TGCAGTGTTCATGGGGTCACTGAAGCTTTCTTT; CDR3aa: CSVHGVTEAFF
abundance: few; len: 16; v_gene: TRBV5-1; d_gene: -; j_gene: TRBJ2-5; CDR3nt: TGCGCCAGCAGCTTGAGTAGGCAGGGCAACCAAGAGACCCAGTACTTC; CDR3aa: CASSLSRQGNQETQYF
abundance: many; len: 18; v_gene: TRBV4-1; d_gene: -; j_gene: TRBJ2-2; CDR3nt: TGCGCCAGCAGCCTTAGTAAAGGAGGGAGGCTGAACACCGGGGAGCTGTTTTTT; CDR3aa: CASSLSKGGRLNTGELFF
abundance: many; len: 17; v_gene: TRBV7-7; d_gene: -; j_gene: TRBJ2-2; CDR3nt: TGTGCTAGCAGCAACCAACCCGGACTATTTAACACCGGGGAGCTGTTTTTT; CDR3aa: CASSNQPGLFNTGELFF
abundance: -; len: 14; v_gene: TRBV12-3/TRBV12-4; d_gene: -; j_gene: TRBJ1-2; CDR3nt: TGTGCCAGCAGTTTAATTGGGGGACCTTATGGCTACACCTTC; CDR3aa: CASSLIGGPYGYTF
abundance: -; len: 15; v_gene: TRBV7-2; d_gene: -; j_gene: TRBJ1-4; CDR3nt: TGTGCCAGCAGCTTAGAAGGGGCAAGAGGTGAAAAACTGTTTTTT; CDR3aa: CASSLEGARGEKLFF
abundance: many; len: 11; v_gene: TRBV30; d_gene: -; j_gene: TRBJ1-6; CDR3nt: TGTGCCTGGTCAGGGAATTCACCCCTCCACTTT; CDR3aa: CAWSGNSPLHF
abundance: -; len: 15; v_gene: TRBV10-3; d_gene: -; j_gene: TRBJ2-6; CDR3nt: TGTGCCATCAGTGAGGAGGGGAACGGGGCCAACGTCCTGACTTTC; CDR3aa: CAISEEGNGANVLTF
abundance: many; len: 13; v_gene: TRBV29-1; d_gene: -; j_gene: TRBJ2-5; CDR3nt: TGCAGCGTGAAGGACAGAAACCAAGAGACCCAGTACTTC; CDR3aa: CSVKDRNQETQYF
abundance: many; len: 12; v_gene: TRBV20-1; d_gene: -; j_gene: TRBJ2-7; CDR3nt: TGCAGTGCTGGAAGGGATACCTACGAGCAGTACTTC; CDR3aa: CSAGRDTYEQYF